Reported below is one T cell receptor (beta chain). The record originates from a study of T cell responses to AZD1222 COVID-19 vaccine. V lost 1 base and J 7 bases, leaving 7 bases between the germline ends. Germline V gene lookup returns CDR1 LGHNA and CDR2 YSLEER. The CDR3 has 13 residues. Method: immunoSEQ multiplex PCR; TCRdb's copy keeps in-frame clones and lacks some. The profile shows fewer than 110,000 clones, 91% of them singletons. The chain links TRBV4-3 to TRBJ1-4; a weak D match, TRBD1 (5 bases). The sample here was peripheral blood, taken on day 0 of AZD1222 vaccination. This sequence was found in an adult in good health. The CDR3 bases are TGCGCCAGCAGCCAAGTAAGGGGTGAAAAACTGTTTTTT. Encoded protein: CASSQVRGEKLFF.